This is a list of T cell receptor beta chains from one sample in a study of T cell clonotyping in hematopoietic cell transplantation. Assay used: immunoSEQ multiplex PCR; TCRdb lists only in-frame clones, some missing. The table lists roughly 5,000 clones, roughly 90% of them singletons. The specimen comprised peripheral blood mononuclear cells, sampled 100 days after allogeneic stem cell transplant. The source of these receptors is a male patient aged 70 to 80 who had an allogeneic stem cell transplant from an unrelated donor, so T cells may come from the graft donor. Some clones in this sample may be carry-over from other donors' samples. Both conserved end residues are part of each CDR3. A D gene is named only where the DNA matches it firmly. Size tells how often a clone was seen (once, few, many) or the class of an expanded clone, and some rows leave it out.

D gene,J gene,CDR3 length,clone size,V gene,CDR3 DNA,CDR3 protein
NA,TRBJ2-3,13,NA,TRBV6-5,TGTGCCAGCAGTTACTCAGAAGCAGATACGCAGTATTTT,CASSYSEADTQYF
TRBD1,TRBJ2-3,12,NA,TRBV30,TGTGCCGGCGACAGGGCTGGAGATACGCAGTATTTT,CAGDRAGDTQYF
NA,TRBJ2-5,13,NA,TRBV28,TGTGCTCTCACCGTTCCGGGGCAAGAGACCCAGTACTTC,CALTVPGQETQYF
NA,TRBJ2-7,16,once,TRBV10-3,TGTGCCATCAGTGATCCAGGGACCACCTATCTCTACGAGCAGTACTTC,CAISDPGTTYLYEQYF
TRBD1,TRBJ1-1,13,NA,TRBV19,TGTGCCAGCGACAGGGTTCCGAACACTGAAGCTTTCTTT,CASDRVPNTEAFF
NA,TRBJ2-5,18,NA,TRBV10-2,TGCGCCAGCAGTGAGTCTTGGACACTCTCAGGCGCACAAGAGACCCAGTACTTC,CASSESWTLSGAQETQYF
NA,TRBJ1-5,16,NA,TRBV28,TGTGCCAGCAGCTCTCGAGACAGGCTGGGCAATCAGCCCCAGCATTTT,CASSSRDRLGNQPQHF
NA,TRBJ1-5,13,NA,TRBV28,TGTGCCAGCAGTAAAGGGTTGAGTCAGCCCCAGCATTTT,CASSKGLSQPQHF
NA,TRBJ2-7,15,NA,TRBV7-2,TGTGCCAGCAGCTTAGGTGTTCGGTCTGCCTACGAGCAGTACTTC,CASSLGVRSAYEQYF
NA,TRBJ2-2,14,NA,TRBV7-9,TGTGCCAGCAGCTCTATTCGGGGAACCGGGGAGCTGTTTTTT,CASSSIRGTGELFF
TRBD2,TRBJ2-7,16,NA,TRBV11-2,TGTGCCAGCAGCTTGGCTAGCGGGAGGGCCGTGTACGAGCAGTACTTC,CASSLASGRAVYEQYF
NA,TRBJ2-5,13,NA,TRBV5-1,TGCGCCAGCAGCCCTGGGACTCAAGAGACCCAGTACTTC,CASSPGTQETQYF
TRBD2,TRBJ2-7,13,NA,TRBV7-2,TGTGCCAGCAGCCGGCGGGAGTTGGGCGAGCAGTACTTC,CASSRRELGEQYF
TRBD2,TRBJ2-7,13,NA,TRBV29-1,TGCAGCGCCAGCGGGGGGGAGGGCTACGAGCAGTACTTC,CSASGGEGYEQYF
NA,TRBJ1-4,12,NA,TRBV30,TGTGCCTGGAGCTCAGGAGATGAAAAACTGTTTTTT,CAWSSGDEKLFF
TRBD1,TRBJ2-2,15,NA,TRBV19,TGTGCCACCTCCTACAGGGGATGGAACACCGGGGAGCTGTTTTTT,CATSYRGWNTGELFF
TRBD1,TRBJ2-2,16,NA,TRBV6-6,TGTGCCACCAGACTGGGACAGGGTGGTGACACCGGGGAGCTGTTTTTT,CATRLGQGGDTGELFF
NA,TRBJ2-7,13,once,TRBV5-6,TGTGCCAGCAGCCCTACAGTAGAATACGAGCAGTACTTC,CASSPTVEYEQYF
TRBD2,TRBJ2-3,16,once,TRBV30,TGTGCCTGGAGCACTGGGACTAGCCTTAGCACAGATACGCAGTATTTT,CAWSTGTSLSTDTQYF
TRBD2,TRBJ2-6,18,NA,TRBV7-9,TGTGCCAGCAGCACATGGGGGGGGTCGGGCTCTGGGGCCAACGTCCTGACTTTC,CASSTWGGSGSGANVLTF
NA,TRBJ1-4,13,NA,TRBV19,TGTGCCAGTAGGGGCAGGGCCGGTGAAAAACTGTTTTTT,CASRGRAGEKLFF
NA,TRBJ1-1,14,NA,TRBV27,TGTGCCAGCTCCGATCGGCATCAGAACACTGAAGCTTTCTTT,CASSDRHQNTEAFF